This TCR beta chain was recovered during a study of T cells in narcolepsy (dated by TCRdb to between 2018 and 2020). With respect to the entire study: Healthy control donors were enrolled in the study alongside patients who had narcolepsy type 1 or type 2 (NT1, NT2). The study used TCR Vbeta sequencing to track clonotypes in blood and CSF while looking for autoreactive T cells in narcolepsy patients that target self-antigens of hypocretin neurons (hypocretin, TRIB2).

For TCR Vbeta sequencing, memory CD4+ T cells were sorted ex vivo from the peripheral blood of narcolepsy patients and healthy controls. On the study overall, not on this receptor specifically: Numbers of sequenced blood memory CD4+ clonotypes were comparable, with averages of about 39,494 in patients and 30,000 to 35,000 in controls. Certain blood memory CD4+ repertoires from patients and controls had no sequences that matched autoreactive T cell clones. In plots comparing CSF and blood CD4+ T cell clonotypes from the same patient, HCRT-specific and TRIB2-specific autoreactive clonotypes were highlighted. Autoreactive clonotypes were reported to be detected serially in the blood of the same patients and of different patients, but not in the blood of healthy controls.

Worth noting for this clone: No antigen is known for it. Base qualities are not at hand, and no much larger clone is one base apart.

From V the trimming removes 4 bases and from J it removes 8 bases, while the gene matches leave 8 bases of the junction unaccounted for. Taken from the germline V gene, the CDR1 and CDR2 loops are SNHLY and FYNNEI. Its CDR3 holds 14 amino acids, cysteine through phenylalanine. Only the CDR3 portion is preserved as DNA: 42 bases, with reading frame beginning at the first base. Receptors were amplified or captured by the immunoSEQ multiplex PCR assay. TCRdb took this table from immuneACCESS and kept in-frame rearrangements with V and J called. Such tables lack part of the clones; where checked against another copy, unresolved V genes explain under half of the gap, and the rest is unexplained. A total of fewer than 35,000 clones appear in this sample, around four fifths of them only once. The top ten clonotypes cover about 0.62% of the sample.

The chain was built from TRBV2 and TRBJ2-1, with TRBD1 matching 7 junction bases. The receptor was isolated from a human donor in good health. The sequenced sample consisted of memory (CD45RA-) CD4+ T cells from blood. Interpreted using the paper, the cell subset or site label stands for: memory T cells sorted ex vivo from peripheral blood. The CDR3: CASSGDRVGDEQFF. Here is the DNA: TGTGCCAGCAGTGGAGACAGGGTGGGCGATGAGCAGTTCTTC.